This T cell receptor (beta chain) was documented in a study of siplizumab effects on memory and regulatory T cells. Broader study findings: The average Treg-derived proportion among mappable alloreactive CD4+ clones was 68.8% with siplizumab versus about 28% in controls.

Trimming cost V 6 bases and J 4 bases; bases outside gene matches: 5. The CDR3 has 14 residues. Germline loops: CDR1 LNHDA, CDR2 SQIVND (reference sequence). For this clone: The antigen is undetermined.

Here immunoSEQ multiplex PCR was the method, and the copy in TCRdb shows in-frame clones only, minus some. The sample carries some 100,000 clones, about 92% recorded once. The chain carries TRBV19 and TRBJ1-4; 7 nucleotides match TRBD1. This sequence originates from a human donor in good health. Material for sequencing was Tregs sorted from blood. The CDR3 is CASSPGQSNEKLFF. The CDR3 nucleotides are TGTGCCAGTAGCCCGGGACAGAGTAATGAAAAACTGTTTTTT.